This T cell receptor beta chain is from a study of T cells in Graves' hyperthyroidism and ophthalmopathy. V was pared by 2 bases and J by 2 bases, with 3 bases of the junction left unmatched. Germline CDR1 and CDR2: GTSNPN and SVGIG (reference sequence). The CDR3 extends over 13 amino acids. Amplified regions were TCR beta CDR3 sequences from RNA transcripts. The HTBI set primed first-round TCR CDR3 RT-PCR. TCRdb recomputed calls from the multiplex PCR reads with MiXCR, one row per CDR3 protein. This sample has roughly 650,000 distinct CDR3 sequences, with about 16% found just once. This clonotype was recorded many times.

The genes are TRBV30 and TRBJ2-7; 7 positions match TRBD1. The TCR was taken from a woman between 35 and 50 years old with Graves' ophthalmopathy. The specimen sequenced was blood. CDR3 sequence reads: CAWSRQGAYEQYF. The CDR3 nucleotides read TGTGCCTGGAGTCGGCAGGGGGCCTACGAGCAGTACTTC.